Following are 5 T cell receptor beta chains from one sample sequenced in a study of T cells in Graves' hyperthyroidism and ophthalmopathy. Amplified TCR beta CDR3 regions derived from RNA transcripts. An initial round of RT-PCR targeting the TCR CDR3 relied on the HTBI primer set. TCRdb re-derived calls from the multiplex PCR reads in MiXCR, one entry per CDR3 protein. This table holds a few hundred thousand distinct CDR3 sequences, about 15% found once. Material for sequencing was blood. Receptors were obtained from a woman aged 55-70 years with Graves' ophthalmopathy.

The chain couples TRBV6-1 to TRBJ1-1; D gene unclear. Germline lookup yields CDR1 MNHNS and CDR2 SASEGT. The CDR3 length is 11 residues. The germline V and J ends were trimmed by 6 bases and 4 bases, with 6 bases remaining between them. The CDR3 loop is CASRKGTEAFF. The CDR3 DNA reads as TGTGCCAGCAGAAAGGGCACTGAAGCTTTCTTT.

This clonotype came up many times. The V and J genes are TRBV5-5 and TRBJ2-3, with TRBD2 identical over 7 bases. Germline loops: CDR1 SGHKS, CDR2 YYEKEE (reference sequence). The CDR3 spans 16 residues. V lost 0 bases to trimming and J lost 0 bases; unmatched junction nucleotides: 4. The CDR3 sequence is CASSLGLALSTDTQYF. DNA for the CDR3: TGTGCCAGCAGCTTGGGACTAGCCCTGAGCACAGATACGCAGTATTTT.

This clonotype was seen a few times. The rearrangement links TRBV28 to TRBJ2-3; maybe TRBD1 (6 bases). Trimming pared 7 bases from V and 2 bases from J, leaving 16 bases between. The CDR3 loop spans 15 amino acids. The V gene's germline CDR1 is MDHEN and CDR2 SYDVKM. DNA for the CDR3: TGTGCCAGCACCCAGGGGACGCCCCACACAGATACGCAGTATTTT. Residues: CASTQGTPHTDTQYF.

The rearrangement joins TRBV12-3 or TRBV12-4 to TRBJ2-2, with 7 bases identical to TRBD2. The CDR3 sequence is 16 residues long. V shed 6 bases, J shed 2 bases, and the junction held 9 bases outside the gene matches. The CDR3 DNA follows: TGTGCCAGCAGACTCTGGGCGGGAGACAACACCGGGGAGCTGTTTTTT. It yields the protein CASRLWAGDNTGELFF.

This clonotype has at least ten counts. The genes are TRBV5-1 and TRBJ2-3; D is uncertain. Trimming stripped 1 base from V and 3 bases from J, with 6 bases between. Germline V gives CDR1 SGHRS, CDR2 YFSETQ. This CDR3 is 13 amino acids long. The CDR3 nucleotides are TGCGCCAGCAGCTTGTATGGGACAGATACGCAGTATTTT. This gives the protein CASSLYGTDTQYF.